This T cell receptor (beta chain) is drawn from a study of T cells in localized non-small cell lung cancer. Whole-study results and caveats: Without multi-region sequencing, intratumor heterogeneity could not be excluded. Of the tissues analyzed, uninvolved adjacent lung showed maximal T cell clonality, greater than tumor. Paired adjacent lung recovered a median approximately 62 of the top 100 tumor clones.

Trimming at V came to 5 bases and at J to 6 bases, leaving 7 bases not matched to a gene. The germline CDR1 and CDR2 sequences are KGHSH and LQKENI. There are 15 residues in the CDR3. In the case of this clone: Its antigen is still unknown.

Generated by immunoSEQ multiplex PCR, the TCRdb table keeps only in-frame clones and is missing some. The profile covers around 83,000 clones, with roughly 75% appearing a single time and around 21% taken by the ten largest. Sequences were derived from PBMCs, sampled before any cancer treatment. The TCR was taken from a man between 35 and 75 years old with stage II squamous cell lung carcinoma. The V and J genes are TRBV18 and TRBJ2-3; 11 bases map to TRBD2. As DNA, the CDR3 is TGTGCCAGCTCATCTAGCGGGGGGACGCGGGATACGCAGTATTTT. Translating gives CASSSSGGTRDTQYF.